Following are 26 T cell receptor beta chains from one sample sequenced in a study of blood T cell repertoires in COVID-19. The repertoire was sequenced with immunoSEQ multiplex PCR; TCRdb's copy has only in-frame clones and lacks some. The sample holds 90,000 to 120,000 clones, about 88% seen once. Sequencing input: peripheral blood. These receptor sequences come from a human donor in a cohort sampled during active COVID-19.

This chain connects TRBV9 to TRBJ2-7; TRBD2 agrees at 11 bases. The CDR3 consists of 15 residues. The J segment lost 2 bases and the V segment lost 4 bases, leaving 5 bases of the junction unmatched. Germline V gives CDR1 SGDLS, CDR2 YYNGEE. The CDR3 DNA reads TGTGCCAGCAGCCCAGGGACTAGCGGTCCCTACGAGCAGTACTTC. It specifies CASSPGTSGPYEQYF.

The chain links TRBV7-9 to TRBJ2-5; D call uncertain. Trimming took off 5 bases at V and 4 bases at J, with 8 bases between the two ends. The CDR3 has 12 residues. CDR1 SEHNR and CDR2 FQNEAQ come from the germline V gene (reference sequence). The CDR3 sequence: CASSPYIETQYF. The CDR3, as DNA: TGTGCCAGCAGCCCATACATAGAGACCCAGTACTTC.

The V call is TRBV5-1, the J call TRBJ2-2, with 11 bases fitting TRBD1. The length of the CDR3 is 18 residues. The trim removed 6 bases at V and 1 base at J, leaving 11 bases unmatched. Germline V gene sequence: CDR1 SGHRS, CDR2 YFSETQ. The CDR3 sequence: CASNRGQGAAMNTGELFF. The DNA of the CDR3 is TGCGCCAGCAACCGAGGACAGGGGGCGGCTATGAACACCGGGGAGCTGTTTTTT.

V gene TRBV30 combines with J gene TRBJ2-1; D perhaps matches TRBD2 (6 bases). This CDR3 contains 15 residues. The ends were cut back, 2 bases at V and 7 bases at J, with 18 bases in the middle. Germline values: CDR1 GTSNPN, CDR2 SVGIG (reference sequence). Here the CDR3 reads CAWSRADLRGNEQFF. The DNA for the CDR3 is TGTGCCTGGAGTAGGGCCGACCTACGGGGGAATGAGCAGTTCTTC. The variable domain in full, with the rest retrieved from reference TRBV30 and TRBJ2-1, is SQTIHQWPATLVQPVGSPLSLECTVEGTSNPNLYWYRQAAGRGLQLLFYSVGIGQISSEVPQNLSASRPQDRQFILSSKKLLLSDSGFYLCAWSRADLRGNEQFFGPGTRLTVL.

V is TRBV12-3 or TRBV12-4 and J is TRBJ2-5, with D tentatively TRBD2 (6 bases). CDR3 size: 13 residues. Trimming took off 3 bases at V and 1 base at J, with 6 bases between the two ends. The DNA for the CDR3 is TGTGCCAGCAGTTTCGGGGGCCAAGAGACCCAGTACTTC. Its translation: CASSFGGQETQYF.

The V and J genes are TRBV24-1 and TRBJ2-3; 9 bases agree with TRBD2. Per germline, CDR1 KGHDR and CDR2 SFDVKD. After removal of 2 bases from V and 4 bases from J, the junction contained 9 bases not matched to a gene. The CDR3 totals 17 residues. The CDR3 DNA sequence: TGTGCCACCAGTGATTACAGAGCGGGAGGAGCCGCAGATACGCAGTATTTT. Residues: CATSDYRAGGAADTQYF.

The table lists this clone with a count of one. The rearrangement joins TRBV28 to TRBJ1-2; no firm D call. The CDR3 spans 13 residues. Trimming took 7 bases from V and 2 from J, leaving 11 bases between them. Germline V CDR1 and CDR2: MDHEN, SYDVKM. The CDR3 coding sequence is TGTGCCAGCAACCCGAGTAGAAACTATGGCTACACCTTC. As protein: CASNPSRNYGYTF.

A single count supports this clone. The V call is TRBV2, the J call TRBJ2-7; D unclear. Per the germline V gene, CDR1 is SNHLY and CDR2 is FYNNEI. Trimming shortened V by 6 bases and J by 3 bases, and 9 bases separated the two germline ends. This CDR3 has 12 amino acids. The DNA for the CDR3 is TGTGCCAGCAGGGTTAGTCTCTACGAGCAGTACTTC. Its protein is CASRVSLYEQYF.

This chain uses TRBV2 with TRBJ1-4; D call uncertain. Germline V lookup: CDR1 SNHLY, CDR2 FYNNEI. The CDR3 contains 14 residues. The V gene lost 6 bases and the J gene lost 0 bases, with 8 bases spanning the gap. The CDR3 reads CASSREATNEKLFF. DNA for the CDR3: TGTGCCAGCAGCCGGGAAGCAACTAATGAAAAACTGTTTTTT.

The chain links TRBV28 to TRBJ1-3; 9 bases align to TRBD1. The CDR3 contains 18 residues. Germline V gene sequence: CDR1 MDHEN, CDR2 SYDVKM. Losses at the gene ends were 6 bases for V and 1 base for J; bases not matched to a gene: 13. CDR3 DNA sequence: TGTGCCAGCAGCTATCCGGGACAGGGTTTTGGGTCTGGAAACACCATATATTTT. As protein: CASSYPGQGFGSGNTIYF.

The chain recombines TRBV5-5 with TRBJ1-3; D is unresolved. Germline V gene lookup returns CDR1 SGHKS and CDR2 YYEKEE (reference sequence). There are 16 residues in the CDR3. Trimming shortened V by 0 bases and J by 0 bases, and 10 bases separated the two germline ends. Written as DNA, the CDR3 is TGTGCCAGCAGCTTGGCCGTCCGGAGCTCTGGAAACACCATATATTTT. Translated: CASSLAVRSSGNTIYF.

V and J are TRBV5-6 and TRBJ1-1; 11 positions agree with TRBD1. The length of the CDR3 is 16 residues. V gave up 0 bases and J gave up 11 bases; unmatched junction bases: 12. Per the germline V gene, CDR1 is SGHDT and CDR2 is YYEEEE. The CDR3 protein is CASSLGVRTGGRTAFF. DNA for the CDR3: TGTGCCAGCAGCTTGGGAGTGAGGACAGGGGGCAGGACCGCTTTCTTT.

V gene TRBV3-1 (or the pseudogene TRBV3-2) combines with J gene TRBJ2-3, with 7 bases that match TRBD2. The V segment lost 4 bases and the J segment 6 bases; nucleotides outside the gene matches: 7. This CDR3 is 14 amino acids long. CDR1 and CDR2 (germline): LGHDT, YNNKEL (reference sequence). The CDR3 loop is CASSPSSGGDTQYF. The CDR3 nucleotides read TGTGCCAGCAGCCCGTCCTCCGGGGGGGATACGCAGTATTTT.

In DNA form, the CDR3 reads TGCGCCAGCAGACTAGGAGCGGGAACCCCTGGGTCGCAGTTCTTC. Translation: CASRLGAGTPGSQFF. The V and J genes are TRBV5-1 and TRBJ2-1; 7 bases are a match to TRBD2. CDR1 SGHRS and CDR2 YFSETQ come from the germline V gene. V gave up 5 bases and J gave up 12 bases; unmatched junction bases: 17. This CDR3 region has 15 residues.

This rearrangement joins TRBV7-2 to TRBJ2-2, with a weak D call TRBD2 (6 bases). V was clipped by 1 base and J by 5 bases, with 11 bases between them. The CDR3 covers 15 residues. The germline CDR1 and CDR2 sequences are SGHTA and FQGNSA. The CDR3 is CASSLGREMTGELFF. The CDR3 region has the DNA TGTGCCAGCAGCTTAGGACGGGAGATGACCGGGGAGCTGTTTTTT.

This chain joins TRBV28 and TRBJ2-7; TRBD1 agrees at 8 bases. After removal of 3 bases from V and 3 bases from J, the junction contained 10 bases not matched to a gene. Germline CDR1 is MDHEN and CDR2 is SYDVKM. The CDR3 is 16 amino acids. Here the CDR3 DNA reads TGTGCCAGCAGTTTCTTAGGGGACAGGTATGTCTACGAGCAGTACTTC. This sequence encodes CASSFLGDRYVYEQYF.

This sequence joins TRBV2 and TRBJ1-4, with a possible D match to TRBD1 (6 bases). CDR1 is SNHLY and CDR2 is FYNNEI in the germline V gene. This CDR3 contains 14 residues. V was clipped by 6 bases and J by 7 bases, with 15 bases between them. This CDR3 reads CASRLRGGTEKLFF. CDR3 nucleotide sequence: TGTGCCAGCAGGTTGAGGGGGGGCACTGAAAAACTGTTTTTT.

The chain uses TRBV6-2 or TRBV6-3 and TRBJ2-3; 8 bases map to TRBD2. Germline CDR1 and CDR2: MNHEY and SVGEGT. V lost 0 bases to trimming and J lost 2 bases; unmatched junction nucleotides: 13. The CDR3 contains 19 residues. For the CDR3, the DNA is TGTGCCAGCAGTTACTCGATTCTGCCCGCGGGGGGATCCACAGATACGCAGTATTTT. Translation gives CASSYSILPAGGSTDTQYF.

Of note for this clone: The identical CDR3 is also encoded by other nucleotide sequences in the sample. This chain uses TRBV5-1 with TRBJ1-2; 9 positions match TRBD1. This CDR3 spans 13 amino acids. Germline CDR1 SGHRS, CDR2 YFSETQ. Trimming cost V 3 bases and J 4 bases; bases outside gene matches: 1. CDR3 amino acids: CASSSGQGYGYTF. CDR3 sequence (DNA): TGCGCCAGCAGCTCGGGACAGGGCTATGGCTACACCTTC.

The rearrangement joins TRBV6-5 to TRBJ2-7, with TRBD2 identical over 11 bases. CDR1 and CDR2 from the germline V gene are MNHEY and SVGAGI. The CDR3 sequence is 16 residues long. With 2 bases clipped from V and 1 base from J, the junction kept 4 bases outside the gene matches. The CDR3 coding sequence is TGTGCCAGCAGTTACCCAGGGACTAGCGGTTCCTACGAGCAGTACTTC. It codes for CASSYPGTSGSYEQYF.

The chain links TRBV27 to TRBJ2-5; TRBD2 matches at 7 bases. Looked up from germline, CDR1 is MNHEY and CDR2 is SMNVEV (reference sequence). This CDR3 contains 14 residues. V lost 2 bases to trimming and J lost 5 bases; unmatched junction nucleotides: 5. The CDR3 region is CASSLSGADETQYF. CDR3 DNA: TGTGCCAGCAGTTTAAGCGGGGCCGACGAGACCCAGTACTTC.

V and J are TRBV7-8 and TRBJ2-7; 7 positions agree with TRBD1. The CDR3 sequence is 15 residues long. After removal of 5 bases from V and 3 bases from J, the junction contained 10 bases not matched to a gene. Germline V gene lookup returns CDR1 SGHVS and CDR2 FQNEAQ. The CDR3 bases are TGTGCCAGCAGCCTCCGGGACAGCGAACACTACGAGCAGTACTTC. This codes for CASSLRDSEHYEQYF.

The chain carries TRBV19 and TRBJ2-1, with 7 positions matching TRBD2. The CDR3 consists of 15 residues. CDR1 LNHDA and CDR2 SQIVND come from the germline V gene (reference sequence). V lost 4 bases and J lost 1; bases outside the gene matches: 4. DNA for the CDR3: TGTGCCAGTAGTACCCGCGGGAGTTCCTACAATGAGCAGTTCTTC. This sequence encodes CASSTRGSSYNEQFF.

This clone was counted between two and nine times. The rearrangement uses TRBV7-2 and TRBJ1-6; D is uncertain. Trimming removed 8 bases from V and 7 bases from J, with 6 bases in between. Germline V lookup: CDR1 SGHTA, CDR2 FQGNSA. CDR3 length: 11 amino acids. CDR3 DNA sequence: TGTGCCAGCGGGCTAAATTCACCCCTCCACTTT. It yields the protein CASGLNSPLHF.

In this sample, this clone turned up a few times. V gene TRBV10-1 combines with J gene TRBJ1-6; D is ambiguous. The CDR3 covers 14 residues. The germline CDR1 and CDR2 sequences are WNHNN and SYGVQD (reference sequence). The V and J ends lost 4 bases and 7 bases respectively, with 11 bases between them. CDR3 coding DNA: TGCGCCAGCAGTGTTGGACTGATAAATTCACCCCTCCACTTT. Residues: CASSVGLINSPLHF.

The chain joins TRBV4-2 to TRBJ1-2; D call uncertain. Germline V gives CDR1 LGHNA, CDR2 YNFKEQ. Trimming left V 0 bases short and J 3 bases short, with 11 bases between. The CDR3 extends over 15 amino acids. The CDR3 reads CASSQEFAGHYGYTF. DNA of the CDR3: TGTGCCAGCAGCCAAGAATTCGCAGGCCACTATGGCTACACCTTC.